One TCR beta chain is described in this entry. The data originate from a study of T cell changes during pregnancy in multiple sclerosis. The method was immunoSEQ multiplex PCR; TCRdb's version includes in-frame clones alone and lacks a portion of them. The sample lists over 60,000 clones; 95% to 97% were seen once. The sequence was collected from a female donor with multiple sclerosis, enrolled in a pregnancy study. Material: CD8+ T cells from peripheral blood mononuclear cells, obtained after pregnancy.

The CDR3 nucleotides are TGCAGCGTTGAGGGACAGGGCCCCGAGCAGTACTTC. This gives the protein CSVEGQGPEQYF. The rearrangement uses TRBV29-1 and TRBJ2-7; 9 bases fit TRBD1. The germline CDR1 and CDR2 sequences are SQVTM and ANQGSEA. This CDR3 contains 12 residues. With 3 bases clipped from V and 6 bases from J, the junction kept 3 bases outside the gene matches.